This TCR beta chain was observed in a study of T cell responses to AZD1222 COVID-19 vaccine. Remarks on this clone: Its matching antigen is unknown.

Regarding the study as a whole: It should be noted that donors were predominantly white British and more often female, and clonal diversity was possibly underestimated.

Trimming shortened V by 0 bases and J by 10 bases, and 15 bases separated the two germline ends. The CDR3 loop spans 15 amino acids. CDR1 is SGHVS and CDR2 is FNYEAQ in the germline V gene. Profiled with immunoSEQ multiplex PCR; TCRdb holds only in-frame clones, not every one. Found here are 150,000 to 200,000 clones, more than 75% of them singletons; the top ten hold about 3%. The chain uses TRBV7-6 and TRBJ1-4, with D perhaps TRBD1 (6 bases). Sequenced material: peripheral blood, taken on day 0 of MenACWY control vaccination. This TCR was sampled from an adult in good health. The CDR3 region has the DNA TGTGCCAGCAGCTTAGCCGTACAGGGAGGGTCAAAACTGTTTTTT. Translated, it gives CASSLAVQGGSKLFF.